This T cell receptor beta chain was recorded in a study of blood T cells in healthy people across ages. Findings of the study overall: The diversity estimates, figures obtained from one million T cells, were considered underestimates. In the absence of known donor CMV status, changes in expanded clonotypes were possibly confounded.

Worth noting for this clonotype: Its antigen is not identified.

A second about 7 to 11 cycle PCR used barcoded and J-beta primers. In TCRdb, the 5' RACE reads were re-called with MiXCR into one record per CDR3 protein. This table has around 1,900,000 distinct CDR3 sequences, roughly two fifths appearing once. Per sample, extraction of total RNA gave at least 6 micrograms in every case. The CDR3 length is 15 residues. Trimming took 6 bases from V and 4 from J; bases not matched to a gene: 6. The clonotype comes from a human donor in good health. The chain employs TRBV12-3 or TRBV12-4 and TRBJ2-1, with TRBD2 matching 10 bases. The sample taken for sequencing was blood. This chain's CDR3 is CASSLSGGWYNEQFF. DNA for the CDR3: TGTGCCAGCAGCCTTAGCGGGGGGTGGTACAATGAGCAGTTCTTC.